One and the same sample provided the 15 T cell receptor beta chains below, sequenced in a study of read filtering for tumor transcriptome and immune sequencing. This library used 300 to 500 ng RNA and molecular barcoded adaptors spanning alpha/delta and beta/gamma chains. TCRdb processed the reads anew with MiXCR; each CDR3 protein has one entry. Of fewer than 90,000 distinct CDR3 sequences detected, more than 9% appear once; the ten largest clones hold more than 13%. The specimen sequenced was a population of CD138-negative cells sorted from bone marrow. These receptors came from a donor over 35 with multiple myeloma.

Ten or more counts support this clonotype. The chain carries TRBV5-1 and TRBJ2-7, with 10 bases lining up with TRBD1. Per germline, CDR1 SGHRS and CDR2 YFSETQ. This CDR3 comprises 13 residues. The V gene end was trimmed by 4 bases and the J gene end by 6 bases; junction bases not matched to a gene: 4. CDR3 region: CASSTRDRGEQYF. As DNA, the CDR3 is TGCGCCAGCAGCACCCGGGACAGGGGCGAGCAGTACTTC.

This clonotype was observed many times. The chain has TRBV20-1 and TRBJ2-7, with D tentatively TRBD2 (5 bases). Germline assignment: CDR1 DFQATT and CDR2 SNEGSKA (reference sequence). This CDR3 is built from 15 residues. Trimming cost V 1 base and J 4 bases, with 17 bases left between them. CDR3 nucleotide sequence: TGCAGTGCTAGAGGGACTTCTGGCGCTTCGTACGAGCAGTACTTC. Its protein product is CSARGTSGASYEQYF.

In the case of this clonotype: This could be a read error, since a much larger clone is one nucleotide away. The genes are TRBV20-1 and TRBJ2-5; D is unresolved. The CDR3 length is 11 residues. In germline, CDR1 is DFQATT, CDR2 SNEGSKA (reference sequence). DNA for the CDR3: TGCAGTGCTAGAGAATCAGAGTCCCAGTACTTC. Translating gives CSARESESQYF.

This clonotype came up many times. The genes are TRBV11-2 and TRBJ1-2; 7 bases align to TRBD1. The CDR3 length is 15 residues. V shed 2 bases, J shed 8 bases, and the junction held 11 bases outside the gene matches. CDR1 and CDR2 (germline): SGHAT, FQNNGV. The chain's CDR3 is CASSLTAGGGLGYTF. CDR3 DNA: TGTGCCAGCAGCTTAACGGCAGGGGGAGGGTTAGGCTACACCTTC.

This clonotype was counted at least ten times. The CDR3 DNA reads as TGCAGTGCTAGAGATGGTCTTAGCTCCTACAATGAGCAGTTCTTC. Its translation: CSARDGLSSYNEQFF. This chain links TRBV20-1 with TRBJ2-1; D gene unclear. There are 15 residues in the CDR3. Deletions cut 0 bases from V and 0 bases from J, with 9 bases between. Germline CDR1 is DFQATT and CDR2 is SNEGSKA (reference sequence).

Many counts were recorded for this clonotype. This chain links TRBV5-1 with TRBJ2-1, with 9 bases lining up with TRBD2. CDR1 is SGHRS and CDR2 is YFSETQ in the germline V gene. Trimming took 1 base from V and 5 from J; bases not matched to a gene: 7. This CDR3 is 16 amino acids long. The CDR3 nucleotides read TGCGCCAGCAGCTTGTGGGGACTAGCACTTGACAATGAGCAGTTCTTC. It specifies CASSLWGLALDNEQFF.

This clonotype came up many times. The J gene is TRBJ2-1, the V gene TRBV7-2, with TRBD2 matching 7 bases. V was pared by 3 bases and J by 5 bases, with 4 bases of the junction left unmatched. CDR3 length: 14 residues. CDR1 is SGHTA and CDR2 is FQGNSA in the germline V gene. CDR3 residues: CASSFGLGDNEQFF. In DNA form, the CDR3 reads TGTGCCAGCAGCTTCGGACTAGGGGACAATGAGCAGTTCTTC. Supplemented by reference TRBV7-2 and TRBJ2-1, the full variable domain reads GAGVSQSPSNKVTEKGKDVELRCDPISGHTALYWYRQSLGQGLEFLIYFQGNSAPDKSGLPSDRFSAERTGGSVSTLTIQRTQQEDSAVYLCASSFGLGDNEQFFGPGTRLTVL.

This clonotype has a count of ten or more. This chain connects TRBV30 to TRBJ2-7, with 8 bases that match TRBD1. The J segment lost 5 bases and the V segment lost 0 bases, leaving 3 bases of the junction unmatched. The CDR3 spans 13 residues. CDR1 GTSNPN and CDR2 SVGIG come from the germline V gene (reference sequence). The CDR3 sequence: CAWSVGTGNEQYF. DNA of the CDR3: TGTGCCTGGAGTGTCGGGACAGGTAACGAGCAGTACTTC.

The J gene is TRBJ2-3, the V gene TRBV5-1; TRBD2 aligns across 11 bases. V shed 3 bases, J shed 3 bases, and the junction held 3 bases outside the gene matches. The length of the CDR3 is 15 residues. Looked up from germline, CDR1 is SGHRS and CDR2 is YFSETQ. The CDR3 DNA reads as TGCGCCAGCAGCTCACTAGCGGGAGTGACAGATACGCAGTATTTT. Translating it yields CASSSLAGVTDTQYF.

The table lists this clonotype with many counts. The chain is built from TRBV29-1 and TRBJ2-1; weak D call: TRBD1 (5 bases). The V end lost 4 bases, the J end lost 8 bases, and 21 bases lay between the germline ends. Germline V gives CDR1 SQVTM, CDR2 ANQGSEA. This CDR3 has 15 amino acids. CDR3 loop: CSVVNRITSVDEQFF. For the CDR3, the DNA is TGCAGCGTTGTGAACAGGATCACTTCGGTTGATGAGCAGTTCTTC.

The table lists this clonotype with many counts. The chain links TRBV10-3 to TRBJ2-1; D gene ambiguous. Trimming pared 4 bases from V and 12 bases from J, leaving 16 bases between. Germline V gene data show CDR1 as ENHRY and CDR2 as SYGVKD. CDR3 length equals 13 residues. As DNA, the CDR3 is TGTGCCATCAGTGGGGGAATCAATGACGGGCAGTTCTTC. Translating it yields CAISGGINDGQFF.

This clonotype was detected a few times. The V call is TRBV19, the J call TRBJ1-5; D might be TRBD1 (5 bases). Germline V gives CDR1 LNHDA, CDR2 SQIVND (reference sequence). Trimming removed 3 bases at V and 2 bases at J, with 14 bases between. The CDR3 is 16 amino acids. CDR3 in amino acids: CASSIGAGQGNQPQHF. CDR3 DNA sequence: TGTGCCAGTAGTATCGGAGCGGGGCAGGGCAATCAGCCCCAGCATTTT.

This clonotype was observed at least ten times. This rearrangement joins TRBV30 to TRBJ2-1, with no clear D. The V end lost 2 bases, the J end lost 4 bases, and 3 bases lay between the germline ends. Germline V gene lookup returns CDR1 GTSNPN and CDR2 SVGIG (reference sequence). This CDR3 comprises 11 residues. The CDR3 protein is CAWSQYNEQFF. The CDR3 bases are TGTGCCTGGAGTCAATACAATGAGCAGTTCTTC.

This clonotype came up a few times. The chain couples TRBV12-3 or TRBV12-4 to TRBJ2-6; D perhaps matches TRBD1 (6 bases). This CDR3 comprises 14 residues. V gave up 6 bases and J gave up 3 bases, with 9 bases separating them. This CDR3 reads CASSAQGGANVLTF. For the CDR3, the DNA is TGTGCCAGCAGCGCACAGGGTGGGGCCAACGTCCTGACTTTC.

Turning to this clonotype: This sequence may be a read error, since a much larger clone differs from it by one base. The chain couples TRBV29-1 to TRBJ1-1; TRBD1 aligns across 7 bases. CDR1 is SQVTM and CDR2 is ANQGSEA in the germline V gene. The length of the CDR3 is 12 residues. This chain's CDR3 is CSVSTGNTEALF. As DNA, the CDR3 is TGCAGCGTCTCGACAGGGAACACTGAAGCTCTCTTT.